These 15 T cell receptor beta chains share one sample of origin, sequenced in a study of shared clonotypes between healthy human individuals. Some clones are missing from TCRdb's copy, which holds only in-frame ones; the method was immunoSEQ multiplex PCR. The data contain about 2.1 million clones, roughly 95% of them singletons. Naive CD8 cells lacked CD45RO, underwent positive selection for CCR7 and left out terminally differentiated effector memory CD45RA+ cells. Sequenced: naive CD8+ T cells from PBMCs. These receptors all come from a man aged 18-30 years in good health. Some clones in this sample may be carry-over from other donors' samples.

The V call is TRBV27, the J call TRBJ2-7; D is unclear. Trimming shortened V by 4 bases and J by 2 bases, and 12 bases separated the two germline ends. The CDR3 spans 14 residues. Germline-derived CDR1 and CDR2 are MNHEY and SMNVEV (reference sequence). CDR3: CASSSSPSPYEQYF. The CDR3 nucleotides read TGTGCCAGCAGTTCCTCTCCAAGCCCCTACGAGCAGTACTTC.

This sequence joins TRBV18 and TRBJ2-1; 10 nucleotides agree with TRBD2. CDR3 length equals 17 residues. V shed 0 bases and J 6 bases; nucleotides not matched to a gene: 8. Per germline, CDR1 KGHSH and CDR2 LQKENI. The CDR3 loop reads CASSPPYLAGVGNEQFF. The DNA for the CDR3 is TGTGCCAGCTCACCACCATACCTAGCGGGAGTGGGCAATGAGCAGTTCTTC.

V gene TRBV7-9 combines with J gene TRBJ2-1, with D perhaps TRBD2 (5 bases). Trimming cost V 6 bases and J 5 bases, with 17 bases left between them. Germline CDR1 is SEHNR and CDR2 is FQNEAQ (reference sequence). The CDR3 contains 15 residues. The CDR3 DNA follows: TGTGCCAGCAGTTACTTAACCGGACTCAACAATGAGCAGTTCTTC. This sequence encodes CASSYLTGLNNEQFF.

CDR3: CASSQSGHYNEQFF. CDR3 nucleotides: TGTGCCAGCAGTCAGAGCGGCCACTACAATGAGCAGTTCTTC. The genes are TRBV27 and TRBJ2-1, with D maybe TRBD2 (5 bases). The CDR3 totals 14 residues. Trimming removed 5 bases from V and 3 bases from J, with 11 bases in between. Germline loops: CDR1 MNHEY, CDR2 SMNVEV (reference sequence).

The count of this clone is one. V usage is TRBV5-1 and J usage is TRBJ2-7; 8 bases are shared with TRBD1. V shed 0 bases, J shed 6 bases, and the junction held 5 bases outside the gene matches. The CDR3 consists of 14 residues. Germline V gives CDR1 SGHRS, CDR2 YFSETQ. The CDR3 reads CASSLGTGWFEQYF. The CDR3 DNA reads TGCGCCAGCAGCTTGGGGACAGGGTGGTTCGAGCAGTACTTC.

This clone was found once. This rearrangement joins TRBV6-6 to TRBJ1-4; D unresolved. V lost 7 bases and J lost 4, with 16 bases in between. The CDR3 totals 15 residues. Germline V gene data show CDR1 as MNHNY and CDR2 as SVGAGI (reference sequence). DNA of the CDR3: TGTGCCAGCACCTTACCATCCGGGCTTAATGAAAAACTGTTTTTT. Its protein is CASTLPSGLNEKLFF.

This sequence joins TRBV29-1 and TRBJ1-2, with D perhaps TRBD1 (5 bases). CDR3 length: 12 residues. Germline V gives CDR1 SQVTM, CDR2 ANQGSEA. V was shortened by 5 bases and J by 1 base, with 8 bases between the two germline ends. For the CDR3, the DNA is TGCAGCGTTCCGGACAATAACTATGGCTACACCTTC. Residues: CSVPDNNYGYTF. The entire variable domain, with the rest obtained from reference TRBV29-1 and TRBJ1-2, is as follows: SAVISQKPSRDICQRGTSLTIQCQVDSQVTMMFWYRQQPGQSLTLIATANQGSEATYESGFVIDKFPISRPNLTFSTLTVSNMSPEDSSIYLCSVPDNNYGYTFGSGTRLTVV.

The chain combines TRBV5-6 with TRBJ2-2; a possible D gene is TRBD2 (6 bases). Germline CDR1 SGHDT, CDR2 YYEEEE. V shed 1 base and J shed 2 bases, with 15 bases lying between them. CDR3 length equals 17 residues. This CDR3 reads CASSLPGRGANTGELFF. In nucleotides, the CDR3 is TGTGCCAGCAGCTTGCCAGGGCGGGGCGCTAACACCGGGGAGCTGTTTTTT.

The count of this clone is one. The CDR3 here is CASSQVSPPITGELFF. The CDR3 DNA is TGTGCCAGCAGCCAAGTATCTCCCCCAATTACCGGGGAGCTGTTTTTT. The chain uses TRBV14 and TRBJ2-2; D unclear. V shed 1 base and J shed 5 bases, with 14 bases lying between them. The CDR3 contains 16 residues. Germline V gives CDR1 SGHDN, CDR2 FVKESK. Supplemented by reference TRBV14 and TRBJ2-2, the full variable domain reads EAGVTQFPSHSVIEKGQTVTLRCDPISGHDNLYWYRRVMGKEIKFLLHFVKESKQDESGMPNNRFLAERTGGTYSTLKVQPAELEDSGVYFCASSQVSPPITGELFFGEGSRLTVL.

J is TRBJ2-1 and V is TRBV27; D possibly corresponds to TRBD2 (5 bases). There are 18 residues in the CDR3. The V end lost 3 bases, the J end lost 0 bases, and 18 bases lay between the germline ends. Germline CDR1 and CDR2: MNHEY and SMNVEV (reference sequence). This chain's CDR3 is CASSLAGVTSSSYNEQFF. The DNA of the CDR3 is TGTGCCAGCAGTTTGGCCGGGGTCACATCTAGCTCCTACAATGAGCAGTTCTTC.

The rearrangement links TRBV7-9 to TRBJ1-2, with unresolved D. V was shortened by 5 bases and J by 4 bases, with 17 bases between the two germline ends. Germline CDR1 is SEHNR and CDR2 is FQNEAQ (reference sequence). The CDR3 sequence is 15 residues long. The CDR3 DNA reads as TGTGCCAGCAGCCATAAGGACCGGCAGATCTATGGCTACACCTTC. The encoded protein is CASSHKDRQIYGYTF.

This chain connects TRBV7-9 to TRBJ2-1; D unresolved. The CDR3 extends over 13 amino acids. The ends were cut back, 5 bases at V and 6 bases at J, with 11 bases in the middle. The germline gives CDR1 SEHNR, CDR2 FQNEAQ (reference sequence). The CDR3 loop reads CASSTAVPNEQFF. CDR3 sequence (DNA): TGTGCCAGCAGCACGGCCGTTCCCAATGAGCAGTTCTTC.

This rearrangement joins TRBV27 to TRBJ2-7; the D gene could be TRBD1 or TRBD2 (7 bases each). Trimming took 7 bases from V and 3 from J, leaving 13 bases between them. The CDR3 is 13 amino acids. From germline, CDR1 is MNHEY and CDR2 SMNVEV (reference sequence). The CDR3 spells CASTGQRGYEQYF. In DNA, the CDR3 is TGTGCCAGCACGGGACAGCGGGGCTACGAGCAGTACTTC.

This clone was recorded a few times. The V call is TRBV30, the J call TRBJ2-2; D unclear. This CDR3 spans 13 amino acids. Between the trimmed V and J ends, which lost 1 base and 1 base, there was a span of 4 bases. Germline values: CDR1 GTSNPN, CDR2 SVGIG (reference sequence). The DNA of the CDR3 is TGTGCCTGGAGTGCCCGGAACACCGGGGAGCTGTTTTTT. Protein sequence: CAWSARNTGELFF.

V usage is TRBV2 and J usage is TRBJ1-2, with 7 bases that match TRBD1. Losses at the gene ends were 10 bases for V and 0 bases for J; bases not matched to a gene: 8. Looked up from germline, CDR1 is SNHLY and CDR2 is FYNNEI. The CDR3 length is 14 residues. This CDR3 is CATHQGVANYGYTF. The DNA of the CDR3 is TGTGCCACCCATCAGGGGGTCGCTAACTATGGCTACACCTTC. Complete variable domain (other parts from reference TRBV2 and TRBJ1-2): EPEVTQTPSHQVTQMGQEVILRCVPISNHLYFYWYRQILGQKVEFLVSFYNNEISEKSEIFDDQFSVERPDGSNFTLKIRSTKLEDSAMYFCATHQGVANYGYTFGSGTRLTVV.